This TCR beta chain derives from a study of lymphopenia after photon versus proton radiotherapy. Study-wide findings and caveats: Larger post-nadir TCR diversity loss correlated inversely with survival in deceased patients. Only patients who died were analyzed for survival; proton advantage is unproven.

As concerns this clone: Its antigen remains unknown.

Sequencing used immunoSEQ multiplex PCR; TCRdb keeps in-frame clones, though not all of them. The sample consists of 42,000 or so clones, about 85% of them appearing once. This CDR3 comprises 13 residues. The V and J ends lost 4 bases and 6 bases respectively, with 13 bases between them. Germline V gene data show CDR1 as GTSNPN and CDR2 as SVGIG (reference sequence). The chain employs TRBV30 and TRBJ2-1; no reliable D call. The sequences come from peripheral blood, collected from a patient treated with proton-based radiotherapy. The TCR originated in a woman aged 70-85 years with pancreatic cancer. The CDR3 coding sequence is TGTGCCTGGACCCATTCTGTAAGCAATGAGCAGTTCTTC. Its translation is CAWTHSVSNEQFF.